The 5 T cell receptor beta chains below all came from one sample that was sequenced in a study of blood T cell repertoires in COVID-19. Data came from immunoSEQ multiplex PCR; TCRdb stores just in-frame clones and leaves some out. The sample lists 90,000 to 110,000 clones, 85% occurring once. The source material was peripheral blood. These receptors all stem from a man over 45 with acute or convalescent COVID-19.

The V and J genes are TRBV4-1 and TRBJ1-3; D call uncertain. Germline CDR1 is MGHRA and CDR2 is YSYEKL. There are 18 residues in the CDR3. The germline V and J ends were trimmed by 4 bases and 0 bases, with 19 bases remaining between them. This chain's CDR3 is CASSPFSPEAFSGNTIYF. DNA of the CDR3: TGCGCCAGCAGCCCCTTTTCCCCCGAAGCCTTCTCTGGAAACACCATATATTTT.

The V gene is TRBV9, the J gene TRBJ2-7; D unclear. The CDR3 is 14 residues long. Germline CDR1 SGDLS, CDR2 YYNGEE. V shed 0 bases and J shed 0 bases, with 7 bases lying between them. In DNA form, the CDR3 reads TGTGCCAGCAGCGTAGCTACGAGCTCCTACGAGCAGTACTTC. Translated, it gives CASSVATSSYEQYF. The variable domain in full, with the rest retrieved from reference TRBV9 and TRBJ2-7, is DSGVTQTPKHLITATGQRVTLRCSPRSGDLSVYWYQQSLDQGLQFLIQYYNGEERAKGNILERFSAQQFPDLHSELNLSSLELGDSALYFCASSVATSSYEQYFGPGTRLTVT.

The chain uses TRBV11-2 and TRBJ1-6; D gene uncertain. Trimming left V 0 bases short and J 7 bases short, with 13 bases between. The germline V gene has CDR1 SGHAT and CDR2 FQNNGV. The CDR3 has 16 amino acids. DNA for the CDR3: TGTGCCAGCAGCTTAGATCTCCGGGGATGGAATTCACCCCTCCACTTT. This translates into CASSLDLRGWNSPLHF.

This sequence joins TRBV10-3 and TRBJ1-5, with unresolved D. With 0 bases removed from V and 5 bases from J, the gap between germline ends came to 2 bases. CDR1 is ENHRY and CDR2 is SYGVKD in the germline V gene. This CDR3 is built from 12 residues. CDR3 bases: TGTGCCATCAGTGAGTCCGATCAGCCCCAGCATTTT. Translation: CAISESDQPQHF.

V is TRBV5-1 and J is TRBJ2-2; 10 positions agree with TRBD1. J lost 5 bases, V lost 4 bases, and 8 bases had no gene match. The CDR3 loop spans 16 amino acids. Germline CDR1 reads SGHRS; CDR2 reads YFSETQ. The CDR3 reads CASSPGQGTETGELFF. CDR3 sequence (DNA): TGCGCCAGCAGCCCGGGACAGGGGACGGAAACCGGGGAGCTGTTTTTT.